These T cell receptor beta chains were read from a single sample in a study of blood T cell repertoires in COVID-19. Sequencing used immunoSEQ multiplex PCR; TCRdb keeps in-frame clones, though not all of them. The table includes about 270,000 clones, approximately 85% detected once. Sample: peripheral blood. The receptors were sampled from a woman aged 70 to 79 with acute or convalescent COVID-19. Each CDR3 is given with its conserved first and last residue. D genes are given only for firm matches. Where a row states a size, it is once, few, many or the class of an expanded clone; other rows omit it.

.	.	TRBJ2-7	TRBV18	TGTGCCAGCCAAGCGAGGAGTCGGCCCTACGAGCAGTACTTC	CASQARSRPYEQYF
.	.	TRBJ1-2	TRBV2	TGTGCCAGCAGTCAAGGAGGCAGGGGCTATGGCTACACCTTC	CASSQGGRGYGYTF
.	.	TRBJ2-2	TRBV24-1	TGTGCCACCAGTGATTCCATTCCGGCCGGGGAGCTGTTTTTT	CATSDSIPAGELFF
TRBD2	.	TRBJ2-2	TRBV18	TGTGCCAGCTCACCGGGTCGTAGCGGGGCGAACACCGGGGAGCTGTTTTTT	CASSPGRSGANTGELFF
TRBD2	.	TRBJ2-5	TRBV4-1	TGCGCCAGCAGCCGAACGATGGGGAGGGGTCAAGAGACCCAGTACTTC	CASSRTMGRGQETQYF
.	.	TRBJ2-1	TRBV20-1	TGCAGTGCTAGTATCGATGAGCAGTTCTTC	CSASIDEQFF
TRBD1	.	TRBJ1-1	TRBV2	TGTGCCAGCAGTGACGGCCCCAGGGGGGTCACTGAAGCTTTCTTT	CASSDGPRGVTEAFF
.	.	TRBJ1-1	TRBV18	TGTGCCAGCTCACCATCCGAGGTAGGGGCGAACACTGAAGCTTTCTTT	CASSPSEVGANTEAFF
.	.	TRBJ1-2	TRBV19	TGTGCCAGTAGTATTCCTGGCAGGGTATGGGGCTACACCTTC	CASSIPGRVWGYTF
.	.	TRBJ1-6	TRBV10-1	TGCGCCAGCAGTGAGACAGGTGCTTATTCACCCCTCCACTTT	CASSETGAYSPLHF
TRBD1	.	TRBJ1-5	TRBV28	TGTGCCAGCATTGAAGGGACAAGCCGGGACAGGGGGCGCTTGAGGCCCCAGCATTTT	CASIEGTSRDRGRLRPQHF
TRBD2	.	TRBJ2-3	TRBV7-3	TGTGCCAGCAGCTTATCGCGGGGGGGCTTAAATACGCAGTATTTT	CASSLSRGGLNTQYF
.	.	TRBJ2-5	TRBV7-9	TGTGCCAGCAGCCAGCGCCAGGGGGAGACCCAGTACTTC	CASSQRQGETQYF
TRBD1	.	TRBJ2-7	TRBV2	TGTGCCAACGCACCGGGACAGGGCCACCCCCGGGGCACGTTCGAGCAGTACTTC	CANAPGQGHPRGTFEQYF
.	.	TRBJ1-2	TRBV6-6	TGTGCCAGCAGTTACCCACGGTATGGCTACACCTTC	CASSYPRYGYTF
.	.	TRBJ2-3	TRBV7-8	TGTGCCAGCAGACCCGCGGGTACAGATACGCAGTATTTT	CASRPAGTDTQYF
TRBD1	many	TRBJ1-1	TRBV7-8	TGTGCCAGCAGCTTAAGGGGGCTAGGGAACACTGAAGCTTTCTTT	CASSLRGLGNTEAFF
.	.	TRBJ2-5	TRBV5-1	TGCGCCAGCAGCTTGGCCCGAGAGAAAGAGACCCAGTACTTC	CASSLAREKETQYF
.	.	TRBJ1-2	TRBV7-2	TGTGCCAGCACCATTAACTATGGCTACACCTTC	CASTINYGYTF
.	.	TRBJ2-5	TRBV30	TGTGCCTGGACCCTCACAGGGGAGACCCAGTACTTC	CAWTLTGETQYF
.	.	TRBJ2-5	TRBV4-2	TGTGCCAGCAGCCAAGGTGGGGACGGGGGCCAAGAGACCCAGTACTTC	CASSQGGDGGQETQYF
.	.	TRBJ2-7	TRBV10-3	TGTGCCATCAGTGACGCGGGGGCCCCGGACGAGCAGTACTTC	CAISDAGAPDEQYF
TRBD1	few	TRBJ1-3	TRBV6-5	TGTGCCAGCAGTCTGGACAGGGGGAGCACCATATATTTT	CASSLDRGSTIYF
TRBD1	.	TRBJ1-2	TRBV20-1	TGCAGTGCTAGTCCCCCGGACAGGGGCCACTATGGCTACACCTTC	CSASPPDRGHYGYTF
.	.	TRBJ1-5	TRBV19	TGTGCCAGTAGTATTACTGCGCAGGGGCCCCAGCATTTT	CASSITAQGPQHF
TRBD2	.	TRBJ2-1	TRBV19	TGTGCCAGTAGAAGTCTAGCGGGAGGGAATGAGCAGTTCTTC	CASRSLAGGNEQFF
.	.	TRBJ2-7	TRBV3-1/TRBV3-2	TGTGCCAGCAGCCCGGGGGATTTCGCCTACGAGCAGTACTTC	CASSPGDFAYEQYF
.	.	TRBJ1-1	TRBV5-5	TGTGCCAGCAGCTCGCCGGGCGGGGAGACTGAAGCTTTCTTT	CASSSPGGETEAFF
TRBD1	.	TRBJ1-1	TRBV6-4	TGTGCCAGCAGTGAGCAGGGGGGCACTGAAGCTTTCTTT	CASSEQGGTEAFF
TRBD1	.	TRBJ1-1	TRBV10-3	TGTGCCATCAGTGGGACAGGGAACACTGAAGCTTTCTTT	CAISGTGNTEAFF
.	.	TRBJ1-5	TRBV6-6	TGTGCCAGTCATACAGGGCTTAGCAATCAGCCCCAGCATTTT	CASHTGLSNQPQHF
TRBD1	.	TRBJ1-1	TRBV18	TGTGCCAGCTCAGAACAGGGGAATGAAGCTTTCTTT	CASSEQGNEAFF
.	.	TRBJ2-3	TRBV7-3	TGTGCCAGCAGCTACGCGGGGGATACGCAGTATTTT	CASSYAGDTQYF
TRBD2	few	TRBJ2-3	TRBV6-2/TRBV6-3	TGTGCCAGCAGTACCCCTTACTACCTCGGGGAGGGAGATACGCAGTATTTT	CASSTPYYLGEGDTQYF
.	.	TRBJ1-2	TRBV3-1/TRBV3-2	TGTGCCAGCAGCCAAGTTGAGGCCAGCTATGGCTACACCTTC	CASSQVEASYGYTF
TRBD1	.	TRBJ1-1	TRBV7-2	TGTGCCAGCAGCCGCCGGGACAGGGCCACCGAAGCTTTCTTT	CASSRRDRATEAFF
.	.	TRBJ2-3	TRBV5-5	TGTGCCAGCAGCTTAGGATGGGCGACCTCTCGCACAGATACGCAGTATTTT	CASSLGWATSRTDTQYF
.	.	TRBJ2-5	TRBV7-6	TGTGCCAGCAGCTTAGGGTCACGGTCTCAGACCCAGTACTTC	CASSLGSRSQTQYF
TRBD1	once	TRBJ1-1	TRBV3-1/TRBV3-2	TGTGCCAGCAGCCTTTCCCGACAGGGGGCGAATACTGAAGCTTTCTTT	CASSLSRQGANTEAFF
TRBD1	once	TRBJ1-1	TRBV5-1	TGCGCCAGCAGCGAGGGACCAAGGGGGCCGAACACTGAAGCTTTCTTT	CASSEGPRGPNTEAFF
TRBD1	.	TRBJ1-1	TRBV5-4	TGTGCCAGCAGCCTAGGACAGGACCACACTGAAGCTTTCTTT	CASSLGQDHTEAFF
.	.	TRBJ1-5	TRBV30	TGTGCCTGGAAGATCCGCGCGACGACGGGTCAGCCCCAGCATTTT	CAWKIRATTGQPQHF
.	.	TRBJ1-1	TRBV7-6	TGTGCCAGCAGCTTACGGGACACCAGAGAAGCTTTCTTT	CASSLRDTREAFF
TRBD1	.	TRBJ1-1	TRBV27	TGTGCCAGCAGTTTCAGGGGGCCGAACACTGAAGCTTTCTTT	CASSFRGPNTEAFF
.	.	TRBJ2-7	TRBV5-1	TGCGCCAGCAGCTACGGGGGATTCAGTCTCGAGCAGTACTTC	CASSYGGFSLEQYF